The T cell receptor beta chain described here comes from a study of CXCR3-negative and CXCR3-positive naive CD8 T cells. Findings of the study overall: Comparably high diversity marked both naive subsets, whereas memory CD8+ cells had much lower diversity.

This CDR3 contains 15 residues. Germline CDR1 SGHTA, CDR2 FQGTGA. Notes on this clonotype: Its antigen is currently unknown.

UMI-labeled 5' RACE TRB cDNA libraries were prepared from the cells. TCRdb re-called the 5' RACE reads and shows each CDR3 protein once, DNA omitted. The data include about 23,000 distinct CDR3 sequences; the top ten clones carry more than 15%. The source is a human donor in good health. Some clones in this sample may be carry-over from other donors' samples. Sequencing input: memory CD8+ T cells from blood. V gene TRBV7-3 combines with J gene TRBJ1-1; TCRdb calls TRBD1, which cannot be checked without DNA. This chain's CDR3 is CASSLTGGWNTEAFF.